The 18 T cell receptor beta chains in this list originate from one sample, sequenced in a study of T cell clonality in common variable immunodeficiency. Study outcomes and limitations: In common variable immunodeficiency, TCR beta chains reportedly carried fewer deletions and N-nucleotide insertions.

These TCRs are of unknown antigen specificity. Sequenced by immunoSEQ multiplex PCR; TCRdb stores in-frame clones only, minus some. The specimen has about 34,000 clones, none found just once. Material for sequencing was peripheral blood mononuclear cells. Receptors originate from a human donor with common variable immunodeficiency.

Comment on this clone: The read stops 3 residues short of the end of the CDR3; the missing end is completed from the germline J gene. The V and J genes are TRBV19 and TRBJ2-1; D possibly corresponds to TRBD1 (7 bases). V was trimmed by 8 bases and J by 6 bases, leaving 17 bases between them. The CDR3 is 14 amino acids. Germline V gene sequence: CDR1 LNHDA, CDR2 SQIVND (reference sequence). The chain's CDR3 is CASEISRGVNEQFF. Incomplete CDR3 DNA: TGTGCCAGTGAGATCAGCAGGGGGGTCAATGAG.

Judged by abundance, this clone is medium-sized (0.01 to 0.1%). The sequenced fragment ends 3 residues before the CDR3 boundary, so the rest is inferred from the germline J gene. This chain connects TRBV6-2 or TRBV6-3 to TRBJ1-5, with TRBD1 matching over 7 bases. Per germline, CDR1 MNHEY and CDR2 SVGEGT. This CDR3 contains 15 residues. V lost 6 bases to trimming and J lost 0 bases; unmatched junction nucleotides: 5. Incomplete CDR3 DNA: TGTGCCAGCAGCCAGACAGGGAGTAGCAATCAGCCC. Protein sequence: CASSQTGSSNQP. The complete CDR3 protein is CASSQTGSSNQPQHF.

This clone showed up just a few times. The read ends 3 residues shy of where the CDR3 ends; the end is completed using the germline J gene. The chain combines TRBV7-2 with TRBJ1-5; no clear D. Germline lookup yields CDR1 SGHTA and CDR2 FQGNSA. The CDR3 has 15 residues. CDR3 amino acids: CASSLVAGLAGPQHF. The sequenced CDR3 bases are TGTGCCAGCAGCTTAGTAGCTGGACTAGCGGGACCC.

For this clone: Read data end 3 residues before the CDR3 end; the end is taken from the germline J gene. The chain recombines TRBV7-3 with TRBJ2-7, with D possibly matching TRBD2 (5 bases). The V end was cut by 6 bases, the J end by 0 bases, with 12 bases between. CDR3 length: 14 amino acids. The germline V gene encodes CDR1 SGHTA and CDR2 FQGTGA. CDR3 bases read: TGTGCCAGCAGGTCGCCGGGGAGCTCCTACGAG. Its protein is CASRSPGSSYE. The whole CDR3 is CASRSPGSSYEQYF.

This clone turned up a few times. The read finishes 3 residues shy of the CDR3 end, and the germline J gene is used to complete it. The chain carries TRBV6-2 or TRBV6-3 and TRBJ2-7; 8 bases fit TRBD2. V dropped 5 bases and J dropped 2; count of bases not matched to a gene: 14. Germline CDR1 MNHEY, CDR2 SVGEGT. The CDR3 is 17 amino acids. The CDR3 DNA, read in part, is TGTGCCAGCAGTAACACGGTTCTACTAGCGGCTACCTACGAG. Translating gives CASSNTVLLAATYE. The entire CDR3 reads CASSNTVLLAATYEQYF.

In this sample, this clone turned up a few times. The read finishes 3 residues shy of the CDR3 end, and the germline J gene is used to complete it. The rearrangement joins TRBV5-1 to TRBJ2-1; 12 nucleotides match TRBD2. The germline V gene has CDR1 SGHRS and CDR2 YFSETQ. Trimming cost V 8 bases and J 6 bases; bases outside gene matches: 9. CDR3 length: 15 amino acids. CDR3: CASHLAGGGGNEQFF. Incomplete CDR3 DNA: TGCGCCAGTCACCTAGCGGGAGGGGGGGGCAATGAG. The entire variable domain, with the rest obtained from reference TRBV5-1 and TRBJ2-1, is as follows: KAGVTQTPRYLIKTRGQQVTLSCSPISGHRSVSWYQQTPGQGLQFLFEYFSETQRNKGNFPGRFSGRQFSNSRSEMNVSTLELGDSALYLCASHLAGGGGNEQFFGPGTRLTVL.

There are a few counts of this clone. Read coverage stops 3 residues before the CDR3 terminus; the germline J gene supplies the remainder. The V call is TRBV5-1, the J call TRBJ1-1; the D gene is possibly TRBD1 (6 bases). The CDR3 extends over 15 amino acids. CDR1 and CDR2 (germline): SGHRS, YFSETQ. V dropped 3 bases and J dropped 4 bases, with 16 bases sitting between them. The CDR3 here is CASSSLTGSVTEAFF. CDR3 DNA (partial): TGCGCCAGCAGCTCACTTACAGGGTCGGTCACTGAA. Complete variable domain (other parts from reference TRBV5-1 and TRBJ1-1): KAGVTQTPRYLIKTRGQQVTLSCSPISGHRSVSWYQQTPGQGLQFLFEYFSETQRNKGNFPGRFSGRQFSNSRSEMNVSTLELGDSALYLCASSSLTGSVTEAFFGQGTRLTVV.

By sample share, this clone is medium-sized (0.01 to 0.1%). The read stops 3 residues short of the end of the CDR3; the missing end is completed from the germline J gene. The chain employs TRBV20-1 and TRBJ2-3; 8 bases are a match to TRBD2. CDR1 DFQATT and CDR2 SNEGSKA come from the germline V gene (reference sequence). This CDR3 has 15 amino acids. V shed 5 bases, J shed 6 bases, and the junction held 13 bases outside the gene matches. Incomplete CDR3 DNA: TGCAGTGCTGCTTTGACTAGCGCTCACAGCGATACG. Translation gives CSAALTSAHSDT. The entire CDR3 protein is CSAALTSAHSDTQYF.

This clone has ten or more counts. Read sequence stops 3 residues before the CDR3 end, and the germline J gene provides the missing end. The chain carries TRBV18 and TRBJ2-2, with 12 nucleotides matching TRBD2. In germline, CDR1 is KGHSH, CDR2 LQKENI. Trimming cost V 2 bases and J 0 bases; bases outside gene matches: 7. The CDR3 spans 19 residues. The sequenced CDR3 bases are TGTGCCAGCTCACCAGGACTAGCGGGGTTCCGTTCGAACACCGGGGAG. It translates to CASSPGLAGFRSNTGE. Given in full, the CDR3 is CASSPGLAGFRSNTGELFF.

This clone was recorded a few times. The read comes to an end 3 residues before the CDR3 does, leaving the germline J gene to fill in the end. The chain recombines TRBV6-2 or TRBV6-3 with TRBJ2-1; no reliable D call. Between the trimmed V and J ends, which lost 2 bases and 0 bases, there was a span of 5 bases. The CDR3 spans 14 residues. Germline V lookup: CDR1 MNHEY, CDR2 SVGEGT. This CDR3 reads CASSYRGSYNEQFF. The part of the CDR3 DNA that was read is TGTGCCAGCAGTTACCGCGGCTCCTACAATGAG.

This clone showed up just a few times. The missing CDR3 end, 3 residues past where the read stops, is filled in from the germline J gene. V and J are TRBV7-2 and TRBJ2-1; 10 bases are shared with TRBD2. Trimming cost V 4 bases and J 4 bases; bases outside gene matches: 4. CDR1 SGHTA and CDR2 FQGNSA come from the germline V gene. This CDR3 comprises 15 residues. The CDR3 DNA, read in part, is TGTGCCAGCAGCTGGGGACTAGCGCTATACAATGAG. This sequence encodes CASSWGLALYNE. The full CDR3 is CASSWGLALYNEQFF. The full variable domain, in which reference TRBV7-2 and TRBJ2-1 provide the parts outside the CDR3, is GAGVSQSPSNKVTEKGKDVELRCDPISGHTALYWYRQSLGQGLEFLIYFQGNSAPDKSGLPSDRFSAERTGGSVSTLTIQRTQQEDSAVYLCASSWGLALYNEQFFGPGTRLTVL.

This clone was seen many times. This chain's CDR3 is CAWTPSGPTDTQYF. The part of the CDR3 DNA that was read is TGTGCCTGGACTCCTAGCGGGCCCACAGATACG. The chain joins TRBV7-2 to TRBJ2-3; 8 nucleotides match TRBD2. The CDR3 end falls 3 residues outside the read, so it is completed with the germline J gene. Losses at the gene ends were 11 bases for V and 2 bases for J; bases not matched to a gene: 9. Germline V gene data show CDR1 as SGHTA and CDR2 as FQGNSA. The CDR3 runs to 14 residues.

Regarding this clone: A single base separates this from a much larger clone, so it may be a read error. The read ends 3 residues shy of where the CDR3 ends; the end is completed using the germline J gene. The V and J genes are TRBV19 and TRBJ1-5, with 7 bases that match TRBD1. Germline V gene lookup returns CDR1 LNHDA and CDR2 SQIVND (reference sequence). V dropped 5 bases and J dropped 6; count of bases not matched to a gene: 4. The CDR3 is 13 residues long. The CDR3 loop reads CASSPTGVQPQHF. The sequenced part of the CDR3 DNA is TGTGCCAGTAGTCCTACAGGGGTTCAGCCC.

This clone was observed many times. Coverage ceases 3 residues before the CDR3 finishes, and the germline J gene fills in the end. The chain is built from TRBV7-2 and TRBJ1-5, with 9 bases identical to TRBD1. With 5 bases clipped from V and 5 bases from J, the junction kept 7 bases outside the gene matches. In germline, CDR1 is SGHTA, CDR2 FQGNSA. The CDR3 length is 15 residues. The CDR3 bases that were read are TGTGCCAGCAGCACCCGGACAGGGGTAGATCAGCCC. Translated, it gives CASSTRTGVDQP. The full CDR3 protein reads CASSTRTGVDQPQHF. The entire variable domain, with the rest obtained from reference TRBV7-2 and TRBJ1-5, is as follows: GAGVSQSPSNKVTEKGKDVELRCDPISGHTALYWYRQSLGQGLEFLIYFQGNSAPDKSGLPSDRFSAERTGGSVSTLTIQRTQQEDSAVYLCASSTRTGVDQPQHFGDGTRLSIL.

There are a few counts of this clone. Read sequence stops 3 residues before the CDR3 end, and the germline J gene provides the missing end. This sequence joins TRBV5-1 and TRBJ2-1; 13 nucleotides line up with TRBD2. V lost 3 bases to trimming and J lost 0 bases; unmatched junction nucleotides: 9. The CDR3 has 19 residues. CDR1 SGHRS and CDR2 YFSETQ come from the germline V gene. The CDR3 loop is CASSSSSGLAGNSYNEQFF. CDR3 DNA (partial): TGCGCCAGCAGCTCCTCCTCGGGACTAGCGGGGAACTCCTACAATGAG.

This clone was counted many times. Read sequence stops 3 residues before the CDR3 end, and the germline J gene provides the missing end. The chain couples TRBV6-1 to TRBJ2-7; D unresolved. Between the trimmed V and J ends, which lost 2 bases and 2 bases, there was a span of 10 bases. CDR3 length: 14 amino acids. CDR1 is MNHNS, CDR2 SASEGT, per germline. The CDR3 loop reads CASSEYAFTYEQYF. The CDR3 bases that were read are TGTGCCAGCAGTGAATATGCGTTTACCTACGAG.

Comments on this clone: The CDR3 is cut off 3 residues early in the read; its end comes from the germline J gene. The chain has TRBV7-7 and TRBJ2-1, with 11 nucleotides matching TRBD2. Germline V CDR1 and CDR2: SSHAT, FNYEAQ (reference sequence). This CDR3 contains 18 residues. J gave up 8 bases and V 5 bases, and 17 bases lay outside the gene matches. CDR3 sequence: CASSPNRLAGTSRHEQFF. CDR3 DNA (partial): TGTGCCAGCAGCCCAAACCGACTAGCGGGGACCTCTAGGCATGAG.

Many counts were recorded for this clone. The CDR3 goes on 3 residues after the read ends, and that part is filled in from the germline J gene. This chain links TRBV12-3 or TRBV12-4 with TRBJ2-1; TRBD1 is a possible D gene (5 bases). Trimming took 3 bases from V and 3 from J, leaving 9 bases between them. This CDR3 is 14 amino acids long. The DNA read from the CDR3 is TGTGCCAGCAGTTTGGACACCTTCTACAATGAG. Translated, it gives CASSLDTFYNE. The complete CDR3 sequence is CASSLDTFYNEQFF.